A selection of T cell receptor beta chains follows, all from one sample in a study of blood T cells in healthy people across ages. A single record per CDR3 protein comes from TCRdb applying MiXCR to the 5' RACE reads. The sample includes about 1.4 million distinct CDR3 sequences, approximately 63% of them seen just once. Specimen: blood. All receptors come from a man aged 18-30 years in good health. The CDR3 runs from the conserved cysteine through the conserved F or W. The D gene is left open where the match is weak. Clone size is not always given. Where it is, it says once, few, many or a class for expanded clones.

j_gene,d_gene,abundance,len,v_gene,CDR3nt,CDR3aa
TRBJ2-3,NA,NA,16,TRBV5-1,TGCGCCAGCAGCTTCCCGGGTCGGGGTAGGGACAATACGCAGTATTTT,CASSFPGRGRDNTQYF
TRBJ2-5,TRBD2,few,14,TRBV29-1,TGCAGCGGCGGACTAGCGGGGGGCCAAGAGACCCAGTACTTC,CSGGLAGGQETQYF
TRBJ1-5,TRBD1,NA,16,TRBV6-1,TGTGCCAGCAGTGAAGGCTGGGAGGGACAGAATCAGCCCCAGCATTTT,CASSEGWEGQNQPQHF
TRBJ2-1,TRBD2,NA,15,TRBV5-6,TGTGCCAGCAGCTTGGCGGGCGGGAGGATCAATGAGCAGTTCTTC,CASSLAGGRINEQFF
TRBJ2-1,TRBD2,few,21,TRBV11-2,TGTGCCAGCAGCCTTTACGGGACTAGCGGGGGCCTCATACCATCCTACAATGAGCAGTTCTTC,CASSLYGTSGGLIPSYNEQFF
TRBJ2-5,TRBD1,NA,18,TRBV20-1,TGCAGTGCCTCCTTGGTCCACTCGGACAGGGCTTCTCAAGAGACCCAGTACTTC,CSASLVHSDRASQETQYF
TRBJ2-4,NA,NA,18,TRBV3-1,TGTGCCAGCAGCCATACAGTTTTAGTCCCTCTAGCCAAAAACATTCAGTACTTC,CASSHTVLVPLAKNIQYF
TRBJ2-7,NA,NA,21,TRBV6-1,TGTGCCAGCAGTGGTGGCCCCTACAGGAGCCCGTACTCAACTAGCTCCTACGAGCAGTACTTC,CASSGGPYRSPYSTSSYEQYF
TRBJ1-1,TRBD1,NA,15,TRBV29-1,TGCAGCGGCCGGGACAGGGAGGAAGGAAACACTGAAGCTTTCTTT,CSGRDREEGNTEAFF
TRBJ2-7,NA,NA,15,TRBV6-5,TGTGCCAGCAACACCGCTACAGGGTCGATCGTCGAGCAGTACTTC,CASNTATGSIVEQYF
TRBJ1-2,NA,NA,13,TRBV6-6,TGTGCCAGCAGTTATGGTGAAAACTATGGCTACACCTTC,CASSYGENYGYTF
TRBJ2-7,NA,NA,13,TRBV28,TGTGCCAGCAGTTTAAGACAGCGCCCCGAGCAGTACTTC,CASSLRQRPEQYF
TRBJ2-5,NA,NA,13,TRBV12-3/TRBV12-4,TGTGCCAGCACGGGGCGAAACCAAGAGACCCAGTACTTC,CASTGRNQETQYF
TRBJ2-7,TRBD2,NA,13,TRBV20-1,TGCAGTTCGTCTAGCGGGAGTGACAATGAGCAGTACTTC,CSSSSGSDNEQYF
TRBJ2-1,TRBD2,NA,15,TRBV20-1,TGCAGTGCTAGAGATTGGCTAGCGGGAGCAGATGAGCAGTTCTTC,CSARDWLAGADEQFF
TRBJ2-1,NA,NA,17,TRBV21-1,TGTGCCAGCAGCAAAGGGCCACCAGAAAGCTACTGCAATGAGCAGTTCTTC,CASSKGPPESYCNEQFF
TRBJ2-1,NA,few,13,TRBV29-1,TGCAGCGTTGATGACGGGACGTTTAATGAGCAGTTCTTC,CSVDDGTFNEQFF
TRBJ1-2,NA,NA,14,TRBV7-6,TGTGCCAGCAGCTTAGATCAGTGGGGCTATGGCTACACCTTC,CASSLDQWGYGYTF
TRBJ2-7,NA,many,14,TRBV7-2,TGTGCCAGCAGCTTAGTGGGGGGCAACTACGAGCAGTACTTC,CASSLVGGNYEQYF
TRBJ2-5,TRBD2,few,15,TRBV7-2,TGTGCCAGCAGCTTAGGAGCTAGCGGCCAAGAGACCCAGTACTTC,CASSLGASGQETQYF